The clone carrying this T cell receptor beta chain was observed once. This specimen belongs to a study of OX40 agonist ivuxolimab in advanced cancers. The protocol was immunoSEQ multiplex PCR, while the TCRdb copy is restricted to in-frame clones and leaves out a portion. This sample yields 25,000 to 30,000 clones, of which about nine tenths are seen a single time; roughly a tenth belongs to the top ten. Sequences were derived from CD4+ or CD8+ T cells sorted from blood, sampled in a trial of the OX40 agonist ivuxolimab. The clonotype originates from an adult with an advanced solid tumor such as melanoma, head and neck, liver or kidney cancer.

CDR3 sequence (DNA): TGTGCCAGCAGAAACGCGGGGGGCGCTGGGGCCAACGTCCTGACTTTC. Translating it yields CASRNAGGAGANVLTF. The chain combines TRBV7-9 with TRBJ2-6; 8 positions match TRBD2. The germline gives CDR1 SEHNR, CDR2 FQNEAQ (reference sequence). This CDR3 spans 16 amino acids. V was pared by 6 bases and J by 2 bases, with 6 bases of the junction left unmatched.